Below, 28 T cell receptor beta chains from the same sample are listed, as sequenced in a study of memory CD4+ T cells and cytomegalovirus serostatus. TCRdb's table, derived via immunoSEQ multiplex PCR, lists solely in-frame clones and lacks some. The data show some 67,000 clones, approximately 80% seen once. Single viable CD3+CD4+CD8-CD45RO+ cells were sorted as the memory CD4+ T cells. Sequencing was done on a sample of memory CD4+ T cells from blood. These TCRs come from an adult in good health and CMV-seropositive.

The chain is built from TRBV9 and TRBJ2-3, with 7 positions matching TRBD1. This CDR3 is 14 amino acids long. Trimming took 3 bases from V and 10 from J; bases not matched to a gene: 11. Germline V CDR1 and CDR2: SGDLS, YYNGEE. This chain's CDR3 is CASSAGQASGSQYF. The CDR3, as DNA: TGTGCCAGCAGCGCAGGACAGGCCTCGGGATCGCAGTATTTT.

As DNA, the CDR3 is TGTGCCAGCAGCAGGTCGCAGACAAGCTCCTACAATGAGCAGTTCTTC. Protein sequence: CASSRSQTSSYNEQFF. This chain uses TRBV2 with TRBJ2-1; D gene uncertain. CDR3 length: 16 residues. Looked up from germline, CDR1 is SNHLY and CDR2 is FYNNEI. Between the trimmed V and J ends, which lost 6 bases and 0 bases, there was a span of 15 bases.

By sample fraction, this clone is medium-sized. J is TRBJ1-1 and V is TRBV11-1; 9 nucleotides align to TRBD1. The germline CDR1 and CDR2 sequences are SGHAT and FQDESV (reference sequence). The CDR3 is 16 residues long. With V trimmed by 1 base and J by 4 bases, 7 bases remained unmatched. The CDR3 bases are TGTGCCAGCAGCTTAGGACGTACAGGGGGCATCACTGAAGCTTTCTTT. This translates into CASSLGRTGGITEAFF.

The V call is TRBV28, the J call TRBJ2-7; TRBD1 matches 10 bases. The junction had 10 bases not matched to a gene; V was cut back by 7 bases and J by 4 bases. There are 15 residues in the CDR3. CDR1 MDHEN and CDR2 SYDVKM come from the germline V gene. DNA of the CDR3: TGTGCCAGCACTTCACCGGGACAGGGGCGGTACGAGCAGTACTTC. This translates into CASTSPGQGRYEQYF.

This clone occurred a few times. This chain joins TRBV27 and TRBJ1-2; 7 nucleotides match TRBD1. After removal of 5 bases from V and 6 bases from J, the junction contained 24 bases not matched to a gene. The CDR3 is 19 residues long. Germline CDR1 reads MNHEY; CDR2 reads SMNVEV (reference sequence). Here the CDR3 reads CASSDLRGGTEHLRHGYTF. The CDR3 DNA is TGTGCCAGCAGTGACCTCCGCGGGGGGACAGAACACCTACGGCATGGCTACACCTTC.

The chain couples TRBV5-5 to TRBJ2-3; 10 bases align to TRBD2. Unmatched junction bases numbered 3, after V lost 3 bases and J lost 2 bases. Germline V CDR1 and CDR2: SGHKS, YYEKEE (reference sequence). There are 15 residues in the CDR3. In DNA, the CDR3 is TGTGCCAGCAGCTCTGGACTAGCGGACACAGATACGCAGTATTTT. Translated, it gives CASSSGLADTDTQYF.

The J gene is TRBJ2-5, the V gene TRBV28, with D perhaps TRBD2 (5 bases). The germline V gene encodes CDR1 MDHEN and CDR2 SYDVKM. V gave up 7 bases and J gave up 5 bases, with 23 bases separating them. This CDR3 spans 16 amino acids. Here the CDR3 reads CASTTRRQGGRETQYF. The DNA of the CDR3 is TGTGCCAGCACCACCCGGCGACAAGGAGGACGGGAGACCCAGTACTTC.

As DNA, the CDR3 is TGTGCCAGCAGCTTAGTATGGCCGCAAGAGCAGTTCTTC. It codes for CASSLVWPQEQFF. The V and J genes are TRBV11-3 and TRBJ2-1; the D is unclear. CDR3 length: 13 amino acids. CDR1 is SGHNT and CDR2 is YENEEA in the germline V gene. V was pared by 1 base and J by 10 bases, with 11 bases between.

V usage is TRBV4-1 and J usage is TRBJ2-3, with D possibly matching TRBD1 (5 bases). The CDR3 extends over 13 amino acids. Germline values: CDR1 MGHRA, CDR2 YSYEKL. Between the trimmed V and J ends, which lost 5 bases and 4 bases, there was a span of 10 bases. As DNA, the CDR3 is TGCGCCAGCAGCTCGACAGCCTCAGATACGCAGTATTTT. Its translation is CASSSTASDTQYF.

This rearrangement joins TRBV15 to TRBJ1-2, with 8 bases fitting TRBD1. V gave up 1 base and J gave up 5 bases; unmatched junction bases: 6. The CDR3 length is 15 residues. Germline lookup yields CDR1 LNHNV and CDR2 YYDKDF (reference sequence). The CDR3 loop is CATSRGTGTNYGYTF. The CDR3 bases are TGTGCCACCAGCAGAGGGACAGGGACGAATTATGGCTACACCTTC. Full variable domain (outside the CDR3, taken from reference TRBV15 and TRBJ1-2): DAMVIQNPRYQVTQFGKPVTLSCSQTLNHNVMYWYQQKSSQAPKLLFHYYDKDFNNEADTPDNFQSRRPNTSFCFLDIRSPGLGDTAMYLCATSRGTGTNYGYTFGSGTRLTVV.

The DNA of the CDR3 is TGTGCCAGCAGCCCGGGAGGAAACACCGGGGAGCTGTTTTTT. This sequence encodes CASSPGGNTGELFF. V and J are TRBV7-6 and TRBJ2-2, with 7 bases fitting TRBD2. CDR1 and CDR2 (germline): SGHVS, FNYEAQ. CDR3 length: 14 residues. The V gene end was trimmed by 5 bases and the J gene end by 2 bases; junction bases not matched to a gene: 2.

This clone was seen a few times. The CDR3 DNA reads as TGTGCCAGCAGTCCGTACGAGACAGGGGCCCACGAGCAGTACTTC. Translating gives CASSPYETGAHEQYF. This chain links TRBV2 with TRBJ2-7, with 8 nucleotides matching TRBD1. In germline, CDR1 is SNHLY, CDR2 FYNNEI. The CDR3 has 15 residues. V was clipped by 5 bases and J by 5 bases; unmatched bases: 11. Full variable domain (missing parts from reference TRBV2 and TRBJ2-7): EPEVTQTPSHQVTQMGQEVILRCVPISNHLYFYWYRQILGQKVEFLVSFYNNEISEKSEIFDDQFSVERPDGSNFTLKIRSTKLEDSAMYFCASSPYETGAHEQYFGPGTRLTVT.

The J gene is TRBJ1-6, the V gene TRBV6-1, with 8 bases aligning to TRBD1. Germline CDR1 and CDR2: MNHNS and SASEGT. CDR3 length: 16 amino acids. The V gene end was trimmed by 4 bases and the J gene end by 7 bases; junction bases not matched to a gene: 9. CDR3 in amino acids: CASSAPRTGTNSPLHF. In DNA, the CDR3 is TGTGCCAGCAGTGCACCTCGGACAGGGACCAATTCACCCCTCCACTTT.

This clone occurred a few times. This chain links TRBV7-9 with TRBJ1-1; D remains unclear. Trimming stripped 0 bases from V and 6 bases from J, with 8 bases between. CDR3 length equals 13 residues. In germline, CDR1 is SEHNR, CDR2 FQNEAQ (reference sequence). In nucleotides, the CDR3 is TGTGCCAGCAGCTTAGCAGCCCGCTCTGAAGCTTTCTTT. Translation: CASSLAARSEAFF.

The rearrangement links TRBV5-4 to TRBJ2-1; D may match TRBD1 or TRBD2 (5 bases each). The CDR3 has 15 residues. CDR1 SGHNT and CDR2 YYREEE come from the germline V gene (reference sequence). V lost 4 bases and J 3 bases, leaving 14 bases between the germline ends. The CDR3 bases are TGTGCCAGCAGCCAACCACGAGGGGACTACAATGAGCAGTTCTTC. Translation: CASSQPRGDYNEQFF.

This rearrangement joins TRBV19 to TRBJ1-1; 10 bases line up with TRBD1. The V segment lost 7 bases and the J segment 3 bases; nucleotides outside the gene matches: 2. CDR1 is LNHDA, CDR2 SQIVND, per germline (reference sequence). This CDR3 contains 13 residues. CDR3 sequence reads: CASIGTGDTEAFF. DNA of the CDR3: TGTGCCAGTATAGGGACAGGGGACACTGAAGCTTTCTTT.

The chain is built from TRBV6-6 and TRBJ2-3; D is uncertain. V was shortened by 3 bases and J by 4 bases, with 8 bases between the two germline ends. This CDR3 spans 13 amino acids. The germline V gene has CDR1 MNHNY and CDR2 SVGAGI (reference sequence). The CDR3 nucleotides read TGTGCCAGCAGTTATGGGTTACCAGATACGCAGTATTTT. It specifies CASSYGLPDTQYF.

This chain connects TRBV5-4 to TRBJ2-5, with D possibly matching TRBD2 (6 bases). The CDR3 has 15 amino acids. From germline, CDR1 is SGHNT and CDR2 YYREEE (reference sequence). Trimming took off 0 bases at V and 0 bases at J, with 9 bases between the two ends. This CDR3 is CASSLGPGDQETQYF. The DNA of the CDR3 is TGTGCCAGCAGCTTGGGCCCGGGAGACCAAGAGACCCAGTACTTC.

This clone occurred many times. The J gene is TRBJ2-5, the V gene TRBV29-1; D uncertain. The CDR3 has 11 residues. Looked up from germline, CDR1 is SQVTM and CDR2 is ANQGSEA. Trimming removed 4 bases at V and 2 bases at J, with 5 bases between. The CDR3 is CSVGQQETQYF. The CDR3 DNA reads TGCAGCGTTGGGCAGCAAGAGACCCAGTACTTC.

The chain has TRBV28 and TRBJ1-4; possibly TRBD1 for D (6 bases). CDR3 length equals 13 residues. Germline V lookup: CDR1 MDHEN, CDR2 SYDVKM. The V gene lost 11 bases and the J gene lost 8 bases, with 18 bases spanning the gap. The CDR3 DNA follows: TGTGCCGCCCTCGGGGGCGGTTGGGAAAAACTGTTTTTT. Its translation is CAALGGGWEKLFF.

This chain uses TRBV28 with TRBJ2-7, with 12 bases lining up with TRBD2. V trimming: 7 bases; J trimming: 1 base; junction bases outside the gene matches: 5. Germline V gene sequence: CDR1 MDHEN, CDR2 SYDVKM. There are 15 residues in the CDR3. The chain's CDR3 is CASTRLAGESYEQYF. Written as DNA, the CDR3 is TGTGCCAGCACCAGACTAGCGGGGGAGTCCTACGAGCAGTACTTC.

This clone was observed a single time. The V and J genes are TRBV29-1 and TRBJ2-3; D tentatively reads TRBD1 or TRBD2 (6 bases each). Trimming stripped 7 bases from V and 0 bases from J, with 20 bases between. In germline, CDR1 is SQVTM, CDR2 ANQGSEA. The CDR3 runs to 16 residues. CDR3 DNA sequence: TGCAGCGAAAAAAGTGGGGGGCCTCCTAGCACAGATACGCAGTATTTT. This codes for CSEKSGGPPSTDTQYF.

V is TRBV7-2 and J is TRBJ1-1; no clear D gene. CDR1 SGHTA and CDR2 FQGNSA come from the germline V gene. Trimming stripped 2 bases from V and 2 bases from J, with 6 bases between. The CDR3 extends over 13 amino acids. The CDR3, as DNA: TGTGCCAGCAGCTTAAACGGTAACACTGAAGCTTTCTTT. This gives the protein CASSLNGNTEAFF.

The rearrangement uses TRBV19 and TRBJ2-1, with 8 bases lining up with TRBD2. This CDR3 is 13 amino acids long. V shed 6 bases, J shed 6 bases, and the junction held 4 bases outside the gene matches. Germline CDR1 and CDR2: LNHDA and SQIVND (reference sequence). The CDR3 region is CASSSGSPNEQFF. CDR3 nucleotide sequence: TGTGCCAGTAGCAGCGGGAGTCCCAATGAGCAGTTCTTC.

This clone was seen a few times. The CDR3 loop reads CASSLIGGTSDTQYF. The DNA for the CDR3 is TGTGCCAGCAGCTTAATTGGCGGGACCTCAGATACGCAGTATTTT. This chain links TRBV7-3 with TRBJ2-3; D perhaps matches TRBD2 (6 bases). Trimming removed 1 base from V and 4 bases from J, with 12 bases in between. Germline V gene sequence: CDR1 SGHTA, CDR2 FQGTGA. This CDR3 spans 15 amino acids.

The CDR3 region has the DNA TGTGCCAGTAGTATATTCAGGGGCGAGGGCACCGGGGAGCTGTTTTTT. It yields the protein CASSIFRGEGTGELFF. V usage is TRBV19 and J usage is TRBJ2-2; TRBD1 might be the D (6 bases). CDR3 size: 16 residues. Germline lookup yields CDR1 LNHDA and CDR2 SQIVND (reference sequence). The ends were cut back, 2 bases at V and 4 bases at J, with 14 bases in the middle. Together with reference TRBV19 and TRBJ2-2, the CDR3 gives the full variable domain: DGGITQSPKYLFRKEGQNVTLSCEQNLNHDAMYWYRQDPGQGLRLIYYSQIVNDFQKGDIAEGYSVSREKKESFPLTVTSAQKNPTAFYLCASSIFRGEGTGELFFGEGSRLTVL.

V and J are TRBV7-9 and TRBJ2-2, with 8 bases matching TRBD1. The J segment lost 7 bases and the V segment lost 5 bases, leaving 6 bases of the junction unmatched. Germline CDR1 and CDR2: SEHNR and FQNEAQ (reference sequence). The CDR3 runs to 14 residues. The CDR3 DNA reads as TGTGCCAGCAGCAAGGACAGGGTTGGCGGGGAGCTGTTTTTT. Encoded protein: CASSKDRVGGELFF.

The rearrangement uses TRBV11-2 and TRBJ1-5, with 8 bases fitting TRBD1. CDR1 is SGHAT, CDR2 FQNNGV, per germline. The CDR3 spans 15 residues. J was trimmed by 2 bases and V by 11 bases; bases with no gene match: 11. CDR3: CAHGRTGSGNQPQHF. As DNA, the CDR3 is TGTGCCCATGGCCGGACAGGGTCGGGCAATCAGCCCCAGCATTTT.